The 18 T cell receptor beta chains reported below all come from one sample, sequenced in a study of cytomegalovirus exposure and HLA in healthy donors. Generated by immunoSEQ multiplex PCR, the TCRdb table keeps only in-frame clones and is missing some. The repertoire holds around 350,000 clones, with roughly 89% as singletons. The sequencing input was PBMCs. The receptors were sampled from a woman younger than 35 in good health and CMV-seronegative.

The chain joins TRBV5-4 to TRBJ1-1, with 9 nucleotides matching TRBD1. Unmatched junction bases numbered 9, after V lost 2 bases and J lost 4 bases. The CDR3 is made up of 16 amino acids. Germline CDR1 reads SGHNT; CDR2 reads YYREEE (reference sequence). CDR3 region: CASSLRRGTGPTEAFF. DNA of the CDR3: TGTGCCAGCAGCTTACGACGAGGGACAGGGCCCACTGAAGCTTTCTTT.

This clone was seen more than once but under ten times. The chain recombines TRBV7-9 with TRBJ2-1; 8 positions match TRBD2. V was clipped by 6 bases and J by 0 bases; unmatched bases: 10. CDR1 SEHNR and CDR2 FQNEAQ come from the germline V gene (reference sequence). This CDR3 region has 17 residues. As DNA, the CDR3 is TGTGCCAGCAGGGGGCCCCCGAGCGGGAGCTCCTACAATGAGCAGTTCTTC. This gives the protein CASRGPPSGSSYNEQFF.

The chain joins TRBV5-1 to TRBJ1-1; tentative D call: TRBD1 (5 bases). The germline gives CDR1 SGHRS, CDR2 YFSETQ. Trimming took off 5 bases at V and 1 base at J, with 12 bases between the two ends. The CDR3 length is 14 residues. The CDR3 loop is CASSFGAENTEAFF. DNA for the CDR3: TGCGCCAGCAGTTTTGGGGCCGAGAACACTGAAGCTTTCTTT.

V gene TRBV2 combines with J gene TRBJ1-2; 7 bases are a match to TRBD1. J lost 1 base, V lost 10 bases, and 12 bases had no gene match. Germline lookup yields CDR1 SNHLY and CDR2 FYNNEI. The length of the CDR3 is 15 residues. The CDR3 DNA is TGTGCCACCCACCAGGGGACAGCCAATAACTATGGCTACACCTTC. Residues: CATHQGTANNYGYTF.

CDR3 DNA: TGTGCCATCCCGAAGGCTAGCGGGGGAAGGTGGACCGGGGAGCTGTTTTTT. This encodes CAIPKASGGRWTGELFF. The V call is TRBV2, the J call TRBJ2-2, with 10 bases that match TRBD2. V lost 10 bases to trimming and J lost 5 bases; unmatched junction nucleotides: 16. The CDR3 loop spans 17 amino acids. Looked up from germline, CDR1 is SNHLY and CDR2 is FYNNEI.

CDR3 region: CASSASGRVNNEQFF. In nucleotides, the CDR3 is TGTGCCAGTAGTGCCAGCGGGAGGGTTAACAATGAGCAGTTCTTC. The chain recombines TRBV19 with TRBJ2-1; 10 bases are a match to TRBD2. The J segment lost 5 bases and the V segment lost 5 bases, leaving 6 bases of the junction unmatched. CDR3 length equals 15 residues. Germline V gene data show CDR1 as LNHDA and CDR2 as SQIVND (reference sequence).

This chain uses TRBV27 with TRBJ1-1; D remains ambiguous. The CDR3 sequence is 13 residues long. Looked up from germline, CDR1 is MNHEY and CDR2 is SMNVEV (reference sequence). Trimming shortened V by 6 bases and J by 7 bases, and 15 bases separated the two germline ends. The CDR3 nucleotides are TGTGCCAGCAGGGGAGACCTCGGGGTTGAAGCTTTCTTT. Its protein is CASRGDLGVEAFF.

The rearrangement uses TRBV29-1 and TRBJ2-1; 9 bases map to TRBD1. The CDR3 spans 14 residues. Germline lookup yields CDR1 SQVTM and CDR2 ANQGSEA. V lost 4 bases, J lost 3 bases, and 4 bases stayed unmatched. The CDR3 loop reads CSVVYRGLYNEQFF. The CDR3 region has the DNA TGCAGCGTTGTTTACAGGGGGCTCTACAATGAGCAGTTCTTC.

This clone showed up many times. The J gene is TRBJ2-3, the V gene TRBV6-4, with a possible D match to TRBD1 (6 bases). CDR3 size: 13 residues. V lost 8 bases and J 3 bases, leaving 12 bases between the germline ends. CDR1 is MRHNA, CDR2 SNTAGT, per germline. CDR3 protein: CASARQATDTQYF. CDR3 sequence (DNA): TGTGCCAGCGCACGACAGGCTACAGATACGCAGTATTTT.

For the CDR3, the DNA is TGTGCCAGCAGTTTAAGTAGGGGGACTCAGCCCCAGCATTTT. This encodes CASSLSRGTQPQHF. This chain uses TRBV27 with TRBJ1-5, with D maybe TRBD1 (6 bases). V was shortened by 2 bases and J by 6 bases, with 11 bases between the two germline ends. The CDR3 covers 14 residues. The germline CDR1 and CDR2 sequences are MNHEY and SMNVEV (reference sequence).

V is TRBV11-2 and J is TRBJ2-2; the D gene is possibly TRBD2 (6 bases). CDR1 and CDR2 from the germline V gene are SGHAT and FQNNGV. The V and J ends lost 5 bases and 1 base respectively, with 14 bases between them. The CDR3 covers 16 residues. The CDR3 sequence: CASSPRWGGNTGELFF. The DNA of the CDR3 is TGTGCCAGCAGCCCACGTTGGGGAGGGAACACCGGGGAGCTGTTTTTT.

This chain joins TRBV7-9 and TRBJ1-1; D gene ambiguous. The length of the CDR3 is 13 residues. Germline CDR1 is SEHNR and CDR2 is FQNEAQ (reference sequence). V lost 5 bases and J lost 1, with 8 bases in between. CDR3 coding DNA: TGTGCCAGCAGCCCCCGAGGGAACACTGAAGCTTTCTTT. Its protein is CASSPRGNTEAFF.

The genes are TRBV2 and TRBJ2-1; TRBD2 is a possible D gene (6 bases). Germline V gene data show CDR1 as SNHLY and CDR2 as FYNNEI. The CDR3 has 12 amino acids. V shed 7 bases and J shed 15 bases, with 19 bases lying between them. The CDR3 sequence is CASTEDGGLGFF. The CDR3 nucleotides are TGTGCCAGCACCGAAGACGGGGGTTTGGGGTTCTTC.

This clone was counted between two and nine times. The rearrangement links TRBV2 to TRBJ1-6; D is unclear. The CDR3 length is 13 residues. Per germline, CDR1 SNHLY and CDR2 FYNNEI. The V end lost 6 bases, the J end lost 6 bases, and 9 bases lay between the germline ends. The CDR3 DNA reads as TGTGCCAGCAGCAAAAACAGTAATTCACCCCTCCACTTT. This gives the protein CASSKNSNSPLHF.

The chain uses TRBV18 and TRBJ1-4, with 7 positions matching TRBD1. J gave up 3 bases and V 4 bases, and 8 bases lay outside the gene matches. This CDR3 spans 16 amino acids. Germline V gene sequence: CDR1 KGHSH, CDR2 LQKENI. This CDR3 is CASSLSPGQPNEKLFF. The CDR3 nucleotides read TGTGCCAGCTCACTATCGCCGGGACAGCCTAATGAAAAACTGTTTTTT.

The chain employs TRBV27 and TRBJ2-7; TRBD1 might be the D (5 bases). The ends were cut back, 3 bases at V and 0 bases at J, with 12 bases in the middle. The CDR3 extends over 15 amino acids. Germline loops: CDR1 MNHEY, CDR2 SMNVEV (reference sequence). The CDR3, as DNA: TGTGCCAGCAGTTTTTCGTCAGGGCGCTCCTACGAGCAGTACTTC. This gives the protein CASSFSSGRSYEQYF.

The V gene is TRBV4-1, the J gene TRBJ2-2; D call uncertain. V dropped 0 bases and J dropped 10 bases, with 6 bases sitting between them. The CDR3 sequence is 12 residues long. Germline V gives CDR1 MGHRA, CDR2 YSYEKL. CDR3 region: CASSQEASELFF. The CDR3 coding sequence is TGCGCCAGCAGCCAAGAGGCATCGGAGCTGTTTTTT.

The chain combines TRBV19 with TRBJ2-7; 8 nucleotides match TRBD2. The germline V gene encodes CDR1 LNHDA and CDR2 SQIVND (reference sequence). The junction had 6 bases not matched to a gene; V was cut back by 2 bases and J by 0 bases. The CDR3 spans 16 residues. The CDR3 sequence: CASSINPGTSSYEQYF. The CDR3 DNA reads as TGTGCCAGTAGTATAAACCCAGGGACTAGCTCCTACGAGCAGTACTTC. Full variable domain (remainder filled in from reference TRBV19 and TRBJ2-7): DGGITQSPKYLFRKEGQNVTLSCEQNLNHDAMYWYRQDPGQGLRLIYYSQIVNDFQKGDIAEGYSVSREKKESFPLTVTSAQKNPTAFYLCASSINPGTSSYEQYFGPGTRLTVT.